This paragraph reports one TCR beta chain. The data stem from a study of blood T cell repertoires in COVID-19. As for the study in general: Samples of COVID-19 (acute and convalescent) were obtained from the United States, Italy and Spain. In each case, the material was cDNA or gDNA derived from T cells, B-cell-depleted T cells, or PBMCs.

Authors' analysis steps: Reference gene primer amplification in the assay estimated nucleated cell counts. This table comes from immunoSEQ multiplex PCR, and its TCRdb copy is limited to in-frame clones, with some not included. Clone size and V and J calls were adopted from that table, with D and trimming inferred from the DNA. The sample yields tens of thousands of clones, roughly 80% seen once. Germline-derived CDR1 and CDR2 are SGHRS and YFSETQ. Between the trimmed V and J ends, which lost 4 bases and 4 bases, there was a span of 15 bases. This CDR3 region has 15 residues. The source material was peripheral blood. The chain has TRBV5-1 and TRBJ2-1; tentatively, D is TRBD1 (5 bases). This TCR was sampled from a human donor in a cohort sampled during active COVID-19. The CDR3 region has the DNA TGCGCCAGCAGCCCCCCCCGGACATTGTACAATGAGCAGTTCTTC. Its protein product is CASSPPRTLYNEQFF.